This is a list of T cell receptor beta chains from one sample in a study of OX40 agonist ivuxolimab in advanced cancers. TCRdb's copy holds only in-frame clones and misses some; the assay was immunoSEQ multiplex PCR. The table shows 30,000 to 45,000 clones, with roughly 80% occurring only once. The specimen comprised CD4+ or CD8+ T cells sorted from blood, sampled in a trial of the OX40 agonist ivuxolimab. Every receptor here comes from an adult with an advanced solid tumor such as melanoma, head and neck, liver or kidney cancer. Both conserved end residues are part of each CDR3. The order of the fields is J gene, V gene, CDR3 protein.

>TRBJ2-5|TRBV6-5
CASSSTIAGETQYF
>TRBJ1-4|TRBV10-3
CAISGRGEKLFF
>TRBJ1-5|TRBV4-2
CASSQVSSSNQPQHF
>TRBJ2-5|TRBV4-2
CASSQDTGETQYF
>TRBJ1-1|TRBV6-5
CASSSYTEAFF
>TRBJ1-5|TRBV19
CASTRGNQPQHF
>TRBJ1-3|TRBV5-1
CASSPRTGPGHTIYF
>TRBJ2-5|TRBV13
CASSLYSGETQYF
>TRBJ2-7|TRBV7-3
CASSLTLGTSPYEQYF
>TRBJ1-5|TRBV5-8
CASRRQGSQPQHF
>TRBJ2-1|TRBV7-8
CASSLVSLWTSGDLSYNEQFF
>TRBJ1-1|TRBV18
CASSPRTGEETEAFF
>TRBJ2-3|TRBV19
CASSHPGQGLTDTQYF
>TRBJ1-1|TRBV4-1
CASSQRGTEAFF
>.|TRBV6-5
CASSSGETTYEQYF
>TRBJ2-3|TRBV6-1
CASIRNRGLTDTQYF
>TRBJ1-5|TRBV28
CASRQYSNQPQHF
>TRBJ1-5|TRBV19
CASSRGWYSNQPQHF
>TRBJ2-2|TRBV7-2
CASSLAGGFTNTGELFF
>TRBJ2-5|TRBV2
CASRPQGGETQYF
>TRBJ1-6|TRBV10-3
CAISRTGGDSPLHF
>TRBJ1-2|TRBV4-2
CASRSWRSANYGYTF
>TRBJ2-1|TRBV13
CASSLGYVGRERRNEQFF
>TRBJ1-5|TRBV13
CASGFLDQPQHF
>TRBJ2-1|TRBV6-5
CASSYTDIFQQFF
>TRBJ2-1|TRBV11-2
CASSSGLAGGPYNEQFF
>TRBJ1-6|TRBV5-8
CASSLGSIRGSPLHF
>TRBJ1-6|TRBV6-1
CASSEVGIYNSPLHF
>TRBJ2-7|TRBV19
CASSGTVGSYEQYF
>TRBJ2-5|TRBV7-2
CASSLAGGASQETQYF
>TRBJ2-7|TRBV5-1
CASSGRTSPYEQYF
>TRBJ2-3|TRBV10-2
CASTGASTDTQYF
>TRBJ1-2|TRBV7-6
CASSFLGTGGAWTF
>TRBJ2-2|TRBV30
CAWSVHAGGNTGELFF
>TRBJ1-1|TRBV6-5
CASASGKRNTEAFF
>TRBJ2-7|TRBV2
CASSESGTGPYEQYF
>TRBJ2-1|TRBV4-1
CASSQGGGGLNEQFF
>TRBJ2-3|TRBV7-6
CASSLWGDTQYF
>TRBJ1-1|TRBV5-1
CASSLGGQPNTEAFF
>TRBJ2-1|TRBV19
CASKRQAFSYNEQFF
>TRBJ2-7|TRBV6-6
CASSYRLGGIYEQYF
>TRBJ1-2|TRBV28
CASRPRDRHSDGYTF
>TRBJ2-1|TRBV5-1
CASSRFTSGGAYNEQFF
>TRBJ2-3|TRBV6-1
CASSERGDRVLDTQYF
>TRBJ2-7|TRBV6-5
CASSLTGGGEQYF
>TRBJ1-2|TRBV6-5
CASSYGTAAPYTF
>TRBJ2-3|TRBV4-3
CASNPSGYTDTQYF
>TRBJ2-3|TRBV2
CASKSSGGLSTDTQYF
>TRBJ2-7|TRBV28
CASSLGDGYEQYF
>TRBJ2-3|TRBV7-2
CASSLVGLDTQYF
>TRBJ1-2|TRBV30
CAWSVEANYGYTF
>TRBJ1-2|TRBV7-4
CASSLGRTGEGYTF
>TRBJ2-7|TRBV28
CASSLRDRDGEQYF
>TRBJ2-2|TRBV9
CASSIPRAGADTGELFF
>TRBJ1-6|TRBV30
CAWNRGDSPLHF
>TRBJ2-7|TRBV5-4
CASSPGTAQQYF